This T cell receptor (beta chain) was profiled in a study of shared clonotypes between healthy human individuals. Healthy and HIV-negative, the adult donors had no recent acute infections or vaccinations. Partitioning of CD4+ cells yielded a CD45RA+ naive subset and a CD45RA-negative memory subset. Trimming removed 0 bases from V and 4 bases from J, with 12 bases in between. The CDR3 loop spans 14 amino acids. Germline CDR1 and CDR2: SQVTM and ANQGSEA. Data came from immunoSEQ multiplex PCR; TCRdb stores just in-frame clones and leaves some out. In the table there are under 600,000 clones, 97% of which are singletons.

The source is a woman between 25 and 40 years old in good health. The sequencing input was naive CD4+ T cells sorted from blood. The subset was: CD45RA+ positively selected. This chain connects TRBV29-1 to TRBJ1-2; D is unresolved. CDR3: CSVEDPMAPYGYTF. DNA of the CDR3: TGCAGCGTTGAAGATCCTATGGCACCCTATGGCTACACCTTC.